Listed below are T cell receptor beta chains from one sample, sequenced in a study of CD8 T cells in ankylosing spondylitis. From the 5' RACE reads, TCRdb called clonotypes with MiXCR, one entry per CDR3 protein. This sample yields 200,000 to 300,000 distinct CDR3 sequences, of which about 24% are seen a single time; roughly 0.6% belongs to the top ten. Sequences were obtained from blood, either unsorted or a sorted T cell fraction (not recorded which). Receptor source: a male donor with ankylosing spondylitis or in good health (not recorded which). Each CDR3 is given with its conserved first and last residue. The order of the fields is D gene, V gene, J gene, CDR3 protein. A D gene is named only where the DNA matches it firmly.

D: TRBD2; V: TRBV6-1; J: TRBJ2-7; CDR3: CASRLLAGADYYEQYF
D: .; V: TRBV2; J: TRBJ2-3; CDR3: CASSVARGTDTQYF
D: TRBD2; V: TRBV20-1; J: TRBJ2-5; CDR3: CSAREPGTSWETQYF
D: .; V: TRBV24-1; J: TRBJ2-7; CDR3: CATSAGYEQYF
D: TRBD1; V: TRBV12-3/TRBV12-4; J: TRBJ2-1; CDR3: CASKLGQGWDEQFF
D: TRBD2; V: TRBV20-1; J: TRBJ2-5; CDR3: CSAAELAGGPQTQYF
D: TRBD1; V: TRBV5-1; J: TRBJ2-2; CDR3: CASSRGTANTGELFF
D: .; V: TRBV21-1; J: TRBJ2-2; CDR3: CASSTSDKTGELFF
D: .; V: TRBV29-1; J: TRBJ2-4; CDR3: CSVAVGLDDIQYF
D: .; V: TRBV4-1; J: TRBJ2-3; CDR3: CASSQDFPGSTDTQYF
D: .; V: TRBV12-3/TRBV12-4; J: TRBJ1-6; CDR3: CASSLGGPPIVSPLHF
D: .; V: TRBV9; J: TRBJ2-1; CDR3: CASSGGRRSYNEQFF
D: TRBD1; V: TRBV20-1; J: TRBJ2-5; CDR3: CSASKALGQGELF
D: .; V: TRBV20-1; J: TRBJ2-1; CDR3: CSAETSKGSYNEQFF
D: TRBD2; V: TRBV20-1; J: TRBJ2-1; CDR3: CSAYKRGRSYNEQFF
D: .; V: TRBV18; J: TRBJ1-4; CDR3: CASSQGANEKLFF
D: .; V: TRBV6-2/TRBV6-3; J: TRBJ2-3; CDR3: CASRGLVTDTQYF